The present T cell receptor (beta chain) was sequenced within a study of beta chain features in type 1 diabetes. Study-wide results and limits: Compared to healthy donors, patients appeared to have naive, central memory and Treg TCRB repertoires that were more alike. More deletions and fewer insertions at VDJ junctions were found in patients with type 1 diabetes. Moderate but significant shortening of TCRB CDR3s was recorded in all four CD4+ subsets from Type 1 diabetes patients.

A word on this clone: Its antigen remains unknown.

V was shortened by 0 bases and J by 7 bases, with 9 bases between the two germline ends. Germline V lookup: CDR1 LNHNV, CDR2 YYDKDF (reference sequence). The CDR3 loop spans 13 amino acids. As every portion of the isolated RNA was reverse transcribed, the sequencing read expressed TCRB transcripts. Sequenced by immunoSEQ multiplex PCR; TCRdb stores in-frame clones only, minus some. The sample shows under 800,000 clones, 15% to 19% of them seen only once. The receptor was isolated from a young man in good health. The source material was naive CD4+ T cells from blood. The chain links TRBV15 to TRBJ1-1; a possible D gene is TRBD1 (5 bases). This CDR3 reads CATSRDVTGEAFF. CDR3 bases: TGTGCCACCAGCAGAGATGTTACAGGTGAAGCTTTCTTT.